The 21 T cell receptor beta chains listed next were all sequenced from one sample in a study of T cells in Graves' hyperthyroidism and ophthalmopathy. Amplified TCR beta CDR3 regions derived from RNA transcripts. During a first-round RT-PCR of the TCR CDR3, the HTBI primer set was used. TCRdb redid the calling of the multiplex PCR reads with MiXCR, one entry per CDR3 protein. Here the sample spans approximately 330,000 distinct CDR3 sequences, approximately 14% being singletons. Sequencing used blood. The receptors here all came from a middle-aged woman with Graves' ophthalmopathy.

This clonotype was recorded at least ten times. The rearrangement uses TRBV2 and TRBJ1-2, with D perhaps matching TRBD1 (5 bases). The CDR3 is made up of 14 amino acids. Trimming stripped 8 bases from V and 6 bases from J, with 19 bases between. Germline values: CDR1 SNHLY, CDR2 FYNNEI. CDR3 loop: CASPRGWAENGYTF. DNA of the CDR3: TGTGCCAGCCCCCGGGGGTGGGCGGAGAATGGCTACACCTTC.

This clonotype has at least ten counts. The chain links TRBV7-9 to TRBJ1-2; D is possibly TRBD1 (6 bases). Trimming took off 1 base at V and 2 bases at J, with 8 bases between the two ends. CDR1 SEHNR and CDR2 FQNEAQ come from the germline V gene (reference sequence). This CDR3 region has 14 residues. This CDR3 reads CASSLGGQNYGYTF. For the CDR3, the DNA is TGTGCCAGCAGCTTAGGGGGACAAAACTATGGCTACACCTTC.

The chain recombines TRBV27 with TRBJ2-7, with no clear D. Trimming removed 11 bases at V and 1 base at J, with 24 bases between. The CDR3 contains 16 residues. CDR1 and CDR2 from the germline V gene are MNHEY and SMNVEV (reference sequence). This chain's CDR3 is CAPKGRPLALSYEQYF. In DNA, the CDR3 is TGTGCCCCCAAAGGAAGACCTCTGGCCCTATCCTACGAGCAGTACTTC.

This clonotype was seen many times. This chain joins TRBV6-5 and TRBJ2-3, with TRBD1 matching 10 bases. Germline loops: CDR1 MNHEY, CDR2 SVGAGI. The CDR3 extends over 16 amino acids. V shed 0 bases and J 1 base; nucleotides not matched to a gene: 1. CDR3 sequence reads: CASSYSGTGGTDTQYF. As DNA, the CDR3 is TGTGCCAGCAGTTACTCAGGGACAGGGGGCACAGATACGCAGTATTTT.

There are many counts of this clonotype. The rearrangement joins TRBV27 to TRBJ2-1, with TRBD2 matching 10 bases. This CDR3 is built from 13 residues. The germline gives CDR1 MNHEY, CDR2 SMNVEV (reference sequence). V gave up 2 bases and J gave up 12 bases; unmatched junction bases: 4. The CDR3 sequence is CASSLPAGGGQFF. For the CDR3, the DNA is TGTGCCAGCAGTTTACCAGCGGGAGGGGGGCAGTTCTTC.

To note about this clonotype: A read error may be the cause here, since a much bigger clone is one base away. The V and J genes are TRBV20-1 and TRBJ2-7; D gene uncertain. The CDR3 loop spans 15 amino acids. The germline V gene has CDR1 DFQATT and CDR2 SNEGSKA (reference sequence). V was trimmed by 0 bases and J by 2 bases, leaving 14 bases between them. The DNA of the CDR3 is TGCAGTGCTAGAGATACTACACTGGGCGCCTACGAGCAGTACTTC. Protein sequence: CSARDTTLGAYEQYF.

The chain joins TRBV9 to TRBJ1-1; 7 nucleotides line up with TRBD1. Germline V gene lookup returns CDR1 SGDLS and CDR2 YYNGEE. Trimming at V came to 4 bases and at J to 7 bases, leaving 7 bases not matched to a gene. This CDR3 contains 13 residues. CDR3 coding DNA: TGTGCCAGCAGCAGTCAGGGGGTCGGTGAAGCTTTCTTT. It translates to CASSSQGVGEAFF.

This clonotype occurred many times. V usage is TRBV3-1 and J usage is TRBJ1-1; 7 bases are a match to TRBD1. V lost 0 bases, J lost 11 bases, and 6 bases stayed unmatched. There are 13 residues in the CDR3. CDR1 and CDR2 from the germline V gene are LGHDT and YNNKEL (reference sequence). The CDR3 bases are TGTGCCAGCAGCCAAGATCACAGGGGTAAGGCTTTCTTT. Its protein product is CASSQDHRGKAFF.

CDR3 nucleotides: TGTGCCAGCAGCAGGGGACTAGCGGGAGGGGTTGAGCAGTTCTTC. Protein product: CASSRGLAGGVEQFF. The chain recombines TRBV5-4 with TRBJ2-1; 16 bases line up with TRBD2. Germline CDR1 and CDR2: SGHNT and YYREEE (reference sequence). Losses at the gene ends were 4 bases for V and 9 bases for J; bases not matched to a gene: 4. The CDR3 consists of 15 residues.

The sample holds many counts of this clonotype. The rearrangement links TRBV2 to TRBJ1-2, with a tentative D call TRBD1 (6 bases). CDR3 length: 13 residues. Germline assignment: CDR1 SNHLY and CDR2 FYNNEI. Trimming cost V 5 bases and J 0 bases, with 7 bases left between them. The CDR3 loop reads CASSRTANYGYTF. In DNA form, the CDR3 reads TGTGCCAGCAGTCGGACAGCTAACTATGGCTACACCTTC.

This clonotype was observed at least ten times. The chain recombines TRBV2 with TRBJ2-7; TRBD1 matches 9 bases. The germline gives CDR1 SNHLY, CDR2 FYNNEI. J lost 2 bases, V lost 3 bases, and 5 bases had no gene match. This CDR3 spans 15 amino acids. In DNA form, the CDR3 reads TGTGCCAGCAGTGACCGACAGGGGGTCCCCTACGAGCAGTACTTC. Protein: CASSDRQGVPYEQYF.

The table lists this clonotype with many counts. The chain employs TRBV3-1 and TRBJ1-1; D gene uncertain. Per germline, CDR1 LGHDT and CDR2 YNNKEL (reference sequence). Trimming removed 1 base from V and 0 bases from J, with 12 bases in between. This CDR3 spans 16 amino acids. CDR3 coding DNA: TGTGCCAGCAGCCAAGTAGGTGGCCGGCTGAACACTGAAGCTTTCTTT. Protein: CASSQVGGRLNTEAFF.

This clonotype was detected ten times or more. V and J are TRBV20-1 and TRBJ1-1; unclear D gene. Germline V gene sequence: CDR1 DFQATT, CDR2 SNEGSKA (reference sequence). The V end was cut by 5 bases, the J end by 0 bases, with 10 bases between. The CDR3 length is 13 residues. The CDR3 loop is CSAPRAMNTEAFF. The CDR3 DNA reads as TGCAGTGCTCCAAGGGCCATGAACACTGAAGCTTTCTTT.

This clonotype was detected ten times or more. This chain connects TRBV6-1 to TRBJ1-5; D might be TRBD1 (5 bases). Germline V gene data show CDR1 as MNHNS and CDR2 as SASEGT. The CDR3 is made up of 15 amino acids. V shed 6 bases and J shed 11 bases, with 23 bases lying between them. CDR3 sequence reads: CASSRGGTGDGAQHF. Written as DNA, the CDR3 is TGTGCCAGCAGCCGCGGGGGGACCGGGGATGGGGCCCAGCATTTT.

The sample holds many counts of this clonotype. The chain recombines TRBV30 with TRBJ2-5; D gene unclear. The V and J ends lost 1 base and 4 bases respectively, with 10 bases between them. CDR3 length equals 13 residues. Per the germline V gene, CDR1 is GTSNPN and CDR2 is SVGIG (reference sequence). CDR3 protein: CAWSANWGETQYF. The DNA for the CDR3 is TGTGCCTGGAGTGCCAATTGGGGAGAGACCCAGTACTTC. Complete variable domain (other parts from reference TRBV30 and TRBJ2-5): SQTIHQWPATLVQPVGSPLSLECTVEGTSNPNLYWYRQAAGRGLQLLFYSVGIGQISSEVPQNLSASRPQDRQFILSSKKLLLSDSGFYLCAWSANWGETQYFGPGTRLLVL.

The sample holds many counts of this clonotype. The chain couples TRBV6-5 to TRBJ1-3; the D is unclear. The length of the CDR3 is 15 residues. V lost 2 bases and J 4 bases, leaving 12 bases between the germline ends. CDR1 is MNHEY and CDR2 is SVGAGI in the germline V gene. The CDR3 bases are TGTGCCAGCAGTTACGGGCCGGCGGTAGGAAACACCATATATTTT. Encoded protein: CASSYGPAVGNTIYF.

There are a few counts of this clonotype. The V gene is TRBV4-1, the J gene TRBJ1-4; D remains unclear. V shed 0 bases and J shed 3 bases, with 8 bases lying between them. Germline-derived CDR1 and CDR2 are MGHRA and YSYEKL. The CDR3 covers 15 residues. The CDR3 nucleotides read TGCGCCAGCAGCCAAGACCCGGACTCTAATGAAAAACTGTTTTTT. Amino acids: CASSQDPDSNEKLFF.

This clonotype has a handful of counts. V usage is TRBV3-1 and J usage is TRBJ2-2; D possibly uses TRBD1 or TRBD2 (5 bases each). This CDR3 is built from 13 residues. V lost 1 base and J 7 bases, leaving 7 bases between the germline ends. Germline CDR1 and CDR2: LGHDT and YNNKEL (reference sequence). The CDR3, as DNA: TGTGCCAGCAGCCAAGGGGGGAGCGGGGAGCTGTTTTTT. As protein: CASSQGGSGELFF. The full variable domain, rest sourced from reference TRBV3-1 and TRBJ2-2, is DTAVSQTPKYLVTQMGNDKSIKCEQNLGHDTMYWYKQDSKKFLKIMFSYNNKELIINETVPNRFSPKSPDKAHLNLHINSLELGDSAVYFCASSQGGSGELFFGEGSRLTVL.

This clonotype was recorded at least ten times. The rearrangement links TRBV20-1 to TRBJ2-1, with 10 bases lining up with TRBD2. The CDR3 totals 15 residues. CDR1 and CDR2 from the germline V gene are DFQATT and SNEGSKA (reference sequence). Unmatched junction bases numbered 8, after V lost 4 bases and J lost 5 bases. This chain's CDR3 is CSAKRLTSGHNEQFF. The DNA of the CDR3 is TGCAGTGCTAAAAGGTTGACTAGCGGGCACAATGAGCAGTTCTTC.

V gene TRBV29-1 combines with J gene TRBJ2-1; 14 bases are shared with TRBD2. The CDR3 consists of 18 residues. Per the germline V gene, CDR1 is SQVTM and CDR2 is ANQGSEA. V lost 4 bases and J lost 2; bases outside the gene matches: 10. The CDR3 here is CSVVPLGLAGDTYNEQFF. The CDR3 bases are TGCAGCGTTGTCCCCTTGGGACTAGCGGGAGACACCTACAATGAGCAGTTCTTC.

This clonotype was found many times. The V and J genes are TRBV10-2 and TRBJ2-1; no clear D. CDR1 and CDR2 from the germline V gene are WSHSY and SAAADI. The CDR3 sequence is 12 residues long. V lost 8 bases and J lost 4, with 9 bases in between. The DNA for the CDR3 is TGCGCCAGCCGCGGTAGGTACAATGAGCAGTTCTTC. This gives the protein CASRGRYNEQFF.